The present T cell receptor (beta chain) was sequenced within a study of cytomegalovirus exposure and HLA in healthy donors. Study outcomes and limitations: When a later analysis compared HLA-associated TCR beta chains with equally common others, the HLA-associated chains turned out to be more clonally expanded and to have lower generation probabilities. The authors listed approximately 150 TCR beta chains as cytomegalovirus-associated.

A multiplex PCR was run with 60 Vbeta primers and 13 Jbeta primers. Assay: immunoSEQ multiplex PCR; the TCRdb copy retains only in-frame clones and omits some. The sample yields 80,000 to 90,000 clones, about 75% seen once. V lost 10 bases, J lost 0 bases, and 12 bases lay in between. The CDR3 is 13 residues long. Per the germline V gene, CDR1 is MDHEN and CDR2 is SYDVKM. On this clone: What it binds is unknown.

The genes are TRBV28 and TRBJ1-2, with TRBD1 as a possible D gene (5 bases). The receptor's source is a man in his forties in good health and CMV-seronegative. Material: PBMCs. In nucleotides, the CDR3 is TGTGCCACCGACGGGGGAGCTAACTATGGCTACACCTTC. Protein product: CATDGGANYGYTF.